These 18 T cell receptor beta chains originate from one sample sequenced in a study of T cell repertoires and Cas9 in healthy adults. Sequenced by immunoSEQ multiplex PCR; TCRdb stores in-frame clones only, minus some. The sample yields about 24,000 clones, under 95% seen once. Material: CD4+ effector T cells (CD127+, CD25-, CD137-, CD154-) from PBMCs; culture status not recorded. All receptors derive from a human donor in good health.

This chain joins TRBV6-5 and TRBJ2-7; a weak D match, TRBD1 (5 bases). Germline CDR1 MNHEY, CDR2 SVGAGI. This CDR3 has 14 amino acids. V shed 5 bases and J shed 2 bases, with 13 bases lying between them. The CDR3 reads CASSPHRSTYEQYF. The CDR3 nucleotides read TGTGCCAGCAGTCCTCACAGGTCCACCTACGAGCAGTACTTC.

The chain joins TRBV6-4 to TRBJ1-5; 7 bases map to TRBD1. After removal of 8 bases from V and 7 bases from J, the junction contained 20 bases not matched to a gene. The CDR3 is made up of 17 amino acids. The germline gives CDR1 MRHNA, CDR2 SNTAGT. The CDR3 bases are TGTGCCAGCCCATCAGGGGGAGCTGAGGGGAGGTCCCAGCCCCAGCATTTT. Its translation: CASPSGGAEGRSQPQHF.

This chain connects TRBV2 to TRBJ1-2, with D uncertain. Germline values: CDR1 SNHLY, CDR2 FYNNEI. The CDR3 is 14 residues long. V was pared by 6 bases and J by 6 bases, with 17 bases between. In DNA form, the CDR3 reads TGTGCCAGCAGAGTAGCCATACCAAGGCATGGCTACACCTTC. This encodes CASRVAIPRHGYTF.

Details on this clone: Its ends do not fully match the called genes, so a read error is possible. This CDR3 is CASSEAPGREYQPQHF. The DNA of the CDR3 is TGTGCCAGCAGCGAAGCCCCTGGCAGGGAGTATCAGCCCCAGCATTTT. This chain uses TRBV6-1 with TRBJ1-5; weak D call: TRBD1 (5 bases). The CDR3 runs to 16 residues. CDR1 MNHNS and CDR2 SASEGT come from the germline V gene.

The chain couples TRBV5-1 to TRBJ2-7; D is perhaps TRBD1 or TRBD2 (5 bases each). Germline V gives CDR1 SGHRS, CDR2 YFSETQ. V lost 4 bases to trimming and J lost 1 base, with 15 bases between them. The CDR3 totals 15 residues. The CDR3 nucleotides are TGCGCCAGCAGCCTTCAACCGGGACGGTCCTACGAGCAGTACTTC. Its translation: CASSLQPGRSYEQYF.

The V and J genes are TRBV9 and TRBJ1-2, with a tentative D call TRBD1 (5 bases). The germline V and J ends were trimmed by 3 bases and 2 bases, with 14 bases remaining between them. CDR1 SGDLS and CDR2 YYNGEE come from the germline V gene. This CDR3 comprises 15 residues. As DNA, the CDR3 is TGTGCCAGCAGCGCCCAACCCCGGGACAACTATGGCTACACCTTC. This encodes CASSAQPRDNYGYTF.

V gene TRBV9 combines with J gene TRBJ1-6, with 8 bases matching TRBD1. Germline CDR1 SGDLS, CDR2 YYNGEE. This CDR3 region has 16 residues. After removal of 2 bases from V and 5 bases from J, the junction contained 6 bases not matched to a gene. The chain's CDR3 is CASSVGTGGNNSPLHF. DNA of the CDR3: TGTGCCAGCAGCGTGGGTACAGGGGGTAATAATTCACCCCTCCACTTT. Based on the CDR3 plus reference TRBV9 and TRBJ1-6, the full variable domain is DSGVTQTPKHLITATGQRVTLRCSPRSGDLSVYWYQQSLDQGLQFLIQYYNGEERAKGNILERFSAQQFPDLHSELNLSSLELGDSALYFCASSVGTGGNNSPLHFGNGTRLTVT.

This CDR3 reads CASSPLAGGRDTQYF. DNA of the CDR3: TGTGCCAGCAGTCCACTAGCGGGGGGTAGGGATACGCAGTATTTT. The chain is built from TRBV9 and TRBJ2-3, with 12 bases identical to TRBD2. CDR3 length: 15 amino acids. In germline, CDR1 is SGDLS, CDR2 YYNGEE. V lost 5 bases and J lost 6; bases outside the gene matches: 7.

CDR3: CASSPDPGTVRQYF. CDR3 sequence (DNA): TGTGCCAGCAGTCCCGACCCCGGGACGGTCAGGCAGTACTTC. The J gene is TRBJ2-7, the V gene TRBV28; D tentatively reads TRBD1 or TRBD2 (5 bases each). Trimming shortened V by 5 bases and J by 9 bases, and 20 bases separated the two germline ends. The CDR3 loop spans 14 amino acids. Germline V gene sequence: CDR1 MDHEN, CDR2 SYDVKM.

As to this clone: At one of its ends the junction is not consistent with the germline gene, which may arise from a read error. The J gene is TRBJ1-3, the V gene TRBV11-2; D is perhaps TRBD1 (6 bases). Germline lookup yields CDR1 SGHAT and CDR2 FQNNGV. CDR3 length equals 14 residues. CDR3 sequence: CASSLGHSGDTIYF. The CDR3 bases are TGTGCCAGCAGCTTGGGACACAGTGGAGACACCATATATTTT.

CDR3 amino acids: CASSVGRRLGNYGYTF. The CDR3 DNA reads as TGCGCCAGCAGCGTGGGACGGAGATTGGGCAACTATGGCTACACCTTC. V and J are TRBV5-1 and TRBJ1-2; D may be TRBD1 (5 bases). The CDR3 is 16 amino acids. The V end lost 4 bases, the J end lost 2 bases, and 18 bases lay between the germline ends. The germline CDR1 and CDR2 sequences are SGHRS and YFSETQ.

V and J are TRBV4-1 and TRBJ2-3; 9 bases line up with TRBD2. The junction had 7 bases not matched to a gene; V was cut back by 2 bases and J by 7 bases. The CDR3 has 15 residues. The germline gives CDR1 MGHRA, CDR2 YSYEKL. Here the CDR3 reads CASSQLGSGGNTQYF. CDR3 DNA: TGCGCCAGCAGCCAACTGGGTAGCGGGGGTAATACGCAGTATTTT.

This sequence joins TRBV6-1 and TRBJ1-6, with D maybe TRBD1 (6 bases). CDR1 is MNHNS and CDR2 is SASEGT in the germline V gene. The CDR3 totals 16 residues. V was pared by 2 bases and J by 7 bases, with 15 bases between. CDR3 protein: CASSERGATGNSPLHF. CDR3 nucleotides: TGTGCCAGCAGTGAACGGGGGGCGACGGGAAATTCACCCCTCCACTTT.

This clone has a handful of counts. In DNA form, the CDR3 reads TGTGCCAGCAGTTACCGGGGTTCATGGATCGGTGGCTACACCTTC. It encodes CASSYRGSWIGGYTF. The V and J genes are TRBV6-5 and TRBJ1-2; D is unclear. Trimming removed 2 bases from V and 7 bases from J, with 17 bases in between. The germline V gene has CDR1 MNHEY and CDR2 SVGAGI. CDR3 length equals 15 residues.

The rearrangement joins TRBV5-1 to TRBJ2-7, with 8 bases fitting TRBD1. Germline-derived CDR1 and CDR2 are SGHRS and YFSETQ. The length of the CDR3 is 16 residues. Trimming at V came to 4 bases and at J to 1 base, leaving 10 bases not matched to a gene. The CDR3 protein is CASSPLTGGRSYEQYF. CDR3 bases: TGCGCCAGCAGCCCGTTAACAGGGGGTAGGTCCTACGAGCAGTACTTC.

The chain uses TRBV29-1 and TRBJ2-3; D possibly corresponds to TRBD2 (7 bases). In germline, CDR1 is SQVTM, CDR2 ANQGSEA. The CDR3 covers 13 residues. Trimming cost V 7 bases and J 2 bases, with 13 bases left between them. The CDR3 loop reads CSAGGGSTDTQYF. DNA of the CDR3: TGCAGCGCCGGCGGGGGCTCCACAGATACGCAGTATTTT.

This chain joins TRBV19 and TRBJ1-1; the D gene is possibly TRBD1 (5 bases). V lost 7 bases, J lost 2 bases, and 23 bases lay in between. The CDR3 is made up of 17 amino acids. CDR1 and CDR2 (germline): LNHDA, SQIVND (reference sequence). The CDR3 DNA is TGTGCCAGTAAGCTGCATCGGGGCCAGACTGTTAACACTGAAGCTTTCTTT. This gives the protein CASKLHRGQTVNTEAFF.

The chain combines TRBV28 with TRBJ1-5; TRBD1 might be the D (5 bases). The CDR3 is made up of 13 amino acids. CDR1 is MDHEN, CDR2 SYDVKM, per germline. The ends were cut back, 8 bases at V and 9 bases at J, with 17 bases in the middle. The CDR3 bases are TGTGCCAGCTGGGGGACCGGACCTCGGCCCCAGCATTTT. It codes for CASWGTGPRPQHF.